This record looks at one T cell receptor beta chain sequence and its context. Its antigen is still unknown. No base quality information exists; no much larger clone differs at one position. Patients with melanoma were used as donors. The sample originates from a study of CD4+ T cells in melanoma (dated by TCRdb to 2022 to 2024). Context from the whole study: Neoantigen-specific CD4+ T cells in human melanoma were investigated in the study.

The germline V gene encodes CDR1 ENHRY and CDR2 SYGVKD. V is cut by 0 bases and J by 8 bases, and the space between the germline ends is 10 bases. The CDR3 spans 13 residues, from the cysteine through the phenylalanine. Only the CDR3 DNA is retained, 39 bases long and in frame from the first base. The paper's findings and limits, for the study overall: The report described a correlation between neoantigen-specific CD4+ T cells and the function of CD8+ T cells, macrophages and B cells. Neoantigen-specific CD4+ T cells in melanoma were reported to have a range of differentiation states.

The library was prepared using the immunoSEQ multiplex PCR assay. Held by TCRdb, this immuneACCESS table contains in-frame sequences only and omits some clones. Under half of the omission traces to an unresolved V gene where checked; the cause of the rest is unknown. The sample yields roughly 150,000 clones; over 90% were counted once. Clones ranked in the top ten supply 1.5% to 1.7% of the sample. The chain was built from TRBV10-3 and TRBJ1-2; too little of a D gene remains to name it. The origin of this receptor is a human donor with melanoma. The DNA sequence is TGTGCCATCAGTGAGTCTGCGGAATCGGGCTACACCTTC. It is translated as CAISESAESGYTF.